The 19 T cell receptor beta chains below come from one sample, sequenced in a study of beta chain features in type 1 diabetes. Findings of the study overall: Moderate yet significant TCRB CDR3 shortening was seen in Type 1 diabetes patients in all four CD4+ subsets.

The antigens of these receptors remain unknown. Investigators reverse transcribed all isolated RNA, so they sequenced expressed TCRB transcripts. The assay was immunoSEQ multiplex PCR, and TCRdb's table has in-frame clones only and misses some. This sample has tens of thousands of clones, with about 69% found just once. The sample taken for sequencing was Tregs from blood. These receptor sequences come from a man in his late teens or twenties with type 1 diabetes.

The chain is built from TRBV27 and TRBJ2-1, with D tentatively TRBD2 (7 bases). There are 15 residues in the CDR3. CDR1 is MNHEY, CDR2 SMNVEV, per germline (reference sequence). V was shortened by 2 bases and J by 7 bases, with 15 bases between the two germline ends. The CDR3 nucleotides read TGTGCCAGCAGTTTAGGGGGGGGCCCTTGGAATGAGCAGTTCTTC. This gives the protein CASSLGGGPWNEQFF.

V and J are TRBV9 and TRBJ2-6, with D possibly TRBD1 on 6 matching bases. V was shortened by 3 bases and J by 2 bases, with 12 bases between the two germline ends. This CDR3 has 16 residues. Germline V lookup: CDR1 SGDLS, CDR2 YYNGEE. Here the CDR3 DNA reads TGTGCCAGCAGCGAGGGGGTCGGGGCTGGGGCCAACGTCCTGACTTTC. This sequence encodes CASSEGVGAGANVLTF.

This rearrangement joins TRBV5-1 to TRBJ1-2, with TRBD1 as a possible D gene (6 bases). Germline V gene lookup returns CDR1 SGHRS and CDR2 YFSETQ. The ends were cut back, 0 bases at V and 1 base at J, with 10 bases in the middle. The length of the CDR3 is 15 residues. The CDR3 nucleotides are TGCGCCAGCAGCTTGGATGGACAGCATAACTATGGCTACACCTTC. This encodes CASSLDGQHNYGYTF.

This clone has just a few counts. V and J are TRBV6-5 and TRBJ1-5; 8 bases are shared with TRBD1. This CDR3 region has 14 residues. CDR1 is MNHEY and CDR2 is SVGAGI in the germline V gene. The junction had 6 bases not matched to a gene; V was cut back by 5 bases and J by 6 bases. DNA of the CDR3: TGTGCCAGCAGTGAGGCAGGGGGCGTTCAGCCCCAGCATTTT. It codes for CASSEAGGVQPQHF.

This chain links TRBV12-1 with TRBJ2-5; whether TRBD1, the table's D call, matches the DNA was not checked. TRBV12-1 is deemed a pseudogene. The length of the CDR3 is 10 residues. CDR3 amino acids: CASSSGPQYF. DNA of the CDR3: TGTGCCAGCAGCTCAGGGCCCCAGTACTTC.

The chain employs TRBV7-2 and TRBJ2-7; 10 positions match TRBD1. From germline, CDR1 is SGHTA and CDR2 FQGNSA. Trimming at V came to 6 bases and at J to 1 base, leaving 6 bases not matched to a gene. The CDR3 is 15 residues long. The CDR3 DNA reads as TGTGCCAGCAGGCCATTGGGACAGGGGTCCTACGAGCAGTACTTC. This codes for CASRPLGQGSYEQYF.

This clone was seen more than once but under ten times. The CDR3 DNA reads TGTGCCAGCAGCCGTTACAGGCAACAAGATACGCAGTATTTT. This translates into CASSRYRQQDTQYF. The V gene is TRBV7-2, the J gene TRBJ2-3, with D perhaps matching TRBD1 (5 bases). V was cut by 5 bases and J by 5 bases, with 14 bases left in between. Per germline, CDR1 SGHTA and CDR2 FQGNSA. CDR3 length: 14 residues.

The gene calls are TRBV5-1 and TRBJ2-1, with D tentatively TRBD2 (6 bases). With 0 bases removed from V and 4 bases from J, the gap between germline ends came to 14 bases. Germline values: CDR1 SGHRS, CDR2 YFSETQ. CDR3 length: 16 amino acids. CDR3 loop: CASSLAPVGGYNEQFF. As DNA, the CDR3 is TGCGCCAGCAGCTTGGCCCCGGTGGGAGGTTACAATGAGCAGTTCTTC.

This chain joins TRBV5-4 and TRBJ2-7; TRBD2 aligns across 14 bases. Germline trimming cut 4 bases from V and 7 bases from J; bases unmatched to any gene: 7. The CDR3 is made up of 15 amino acids. Germline lookup yields CDR1 SGHNT and CDR2 YYREEE (reference sequence). The CDR3 sequence is CASSKGLAGVWEQYF. The CDR3, as DNA: TGTGCCAGCAGCAAGGGACTAGCGGGAGTGTGGGAGCAGTACTTC.

The V and J genes are TRBV5-6 and TRBJ2-1, with D unresolved. CDR1 SGHDT and CDR2 YYEEEE come from the germline V gene. The CDR3 runs to 13 residues. The V and J ends lost 4 bases and 4 bases respectively, with 9 bases between them. The DNA of the CDR3 is TGTGCCAGCAGCCCGCGAGGTTACAATGAGCAGTTCTTC. This encodes CASSPRGYNEQFF.

The chain joins TRBV5-4 to TRBJ2-1, with a tentative D call TRBD2 (7 bases). Germline V gives CDR1 SGHNT, CDR2 YYREEE (reference sequence). The CDR3 covers 14 residues. V lost 7 bases and J lost 5, with 16 bases in between. The CDR3 region is CASGPGGLDNEQFF. The CDR3 coding sequence is TGTGCCAGCGGACCGGGGGGCCTAGACAATGAGCAGTTCTTC.

Remarks on this clone: No DNA is shown, since the ends of the CDR3 on it are uncertain; the CDR3 is the one TCRdb lists. The gene calls are TRBV4-2 and TRBJ2-1; TRBD2 is the table's D call and was not checked against the DNA. With termini counted, the CDR3 has 13 amino acids. From germline, CDR1 is LGHNA and CDR2 YNFKEQ. CDR3 in amino acids: CASSHVGEGIPVF.

The J gene is TRBJ2-1, the V gene TRBV10-3; D may be TRBD2 (5 bases). The V gene's germline CDR1 is ENHRY and CDR2 SYGVKD. The CDR3 has 17 residues. V was pared by 11 bases and J by 10 bases, with 33 bases between. Here the CDR3 reads CASSVALKRPHEAEQFF. Written as DNA, the CDR3 is TGTGCCTCCTCAGTCGCACTAAAGCGGCCCCATGAAGCAGAGCAGTTCTTC.

The chain uses TRBV7-9 and TRBJ1-1, with TRBD1 as a possible D gene (6 bases). The V end lost 4 bases, the J end lost 5 bases, and 17 bases lay between the germline ends. The CDR3 loop spans 15 amino acids. Looked up from germline, CDR1 is SEHNR and CDR2 is FQNEAQ (reference sequence). CDR3 nucleotide sequence: TGTGCCAGCAGCTCTTACAGGGTTATCGGTACTGAAGCTTTCTTT. It specifies CASSSYRVIGTEAFF.

This chain links TRBV2 with TRBJ2-1; 11 bases line up with TRBD2. CDR1 is SNHLY, CDR2 FYNNEI, per germline. Trimming removed 1 base from V and 7 bases from J; junction bases left unmatched: 0. The CDR3 has 14 amino acids. CDR3 in DNA: TGTGCCAGCAGTGAAGGACTAGCGGGGAATGAGCAGTTCTTC. Protein product: CASSEGLAGNEQFF. The complete variable domain, with remaining parts taken from reference TRBV2 and TRBJ2-1, reads EPEVTQTPSHQVTQMGQEVILRCVPISNHLYFYWYRQILGQKVEFLVSFYNNEISEKSEIFDDQFSVERPDGSNFTLKIRSTKLEDSAMYFCASSEGLAGNEQFFGPGTRLTVL.

The chain has TRBV5-1 and TRBJ2-5; D is possibly TRBD2 (6 bases). The germline CDR1 and CDR2 sequences are SGHRS and YFSETQ. The CDR3 is made up of 13 amino acids. Trimming shortened V by 2 bases and J by 2 bases, and 7 bases separated the two germline ends. The CDR3 DNA sequence: TGCGCCAGCAGCTTTGGAGGGCAAGAGACCCAGTACTTC. Protein sequence: CASSFGGQETQYF.

The chain uses TRBV5-1 and TRBJ2-7; 11 nucleotides agree with TRBD1. The CDR3 is 17 residues long. The trim removed 4 bases at V and 1 base at J, leaving 10 bases unmatched. Germline V gene sequence: CDR1 SGHRS, CDR2 YFSETQ. Written as DNA, the CDR3 is TGCGCCAGCAGCCGATCTTTTGGGACAGGGGGTTCCTACGAGCAGTACTTC. Translation: CASSRSFGTGGSYEQYF.

V usage is TRBV2 and J usage is TRBJ2-3; D gene unclear. Trimming removed 2 bases from V and 7 bases from J, with 7 bases in between. CDR3 size: 12 residues. Germline lookup yields CDR1 SNHLY and CDR2 FYNNEI. CDR3 bases: TGTGCCAGCAGTGAACGAGCGAATACGCAGTATTTT. Protein sequence: CASSERANTQYF.

The chain has TRBV5-1 and TRBJ2-2; TRBD1 aligns across 8 bases. The CDR3 is 17 residues long. V lost 1 base, J lost 6 bases, and 11 bases stayed unmatched. The germline CDR1 and CDR2 sequences are SGHRS and YFSETQ. In DNA, the CDR3 is TGCGCCAGCAGCTTGTTTTTGCAGGGGGCTCGCGCCGGGGAGCTGTTTTTT. It is translated as CASSLFLQGARAGELFF.